In this sample, the clone carrying this TCR beta chain turned up a few times. Its antigen is unknown. These data originate in a study of blood T cells in healthy people across ages. Study overall: Capturing about one barcoded beta molecule per two T cells was achieved by template switching.

Primed by a sample-barcoded 5' primer and a J-beta primer mix, a second PCR proceeded for roughly 6 to 12 cycles. Each CDR3 protein is one row after TCRdb ran MiXCR on the 5' RACE reads. The sample consists of approximately 810,000 distinct CDR3 sequences, less than 35% of them appearing once. Points from the study as a whole: Diversity estimates from one million T cells were considered underestimates. Age advanced and TCR beta diversity per million T cells fell, roughly linearly.

The sequencing input was blood. This TCR was sampled from a woman older than 75 in good health.

The CDR3 region is CASSYSVYTEAFF. In DNA, the CDR3 is TGTGCCAGCAGTTATAGTGTTTACACTGAAGCTTTCTTT. The rearrangement links TRBV12-3 or TRBV12-4 to TRBJ1-1, with no clear D. Trimming took off 4 bases at V and 3 bases at J, with 9 bases between the two ends. The CDR3 length is 13 residues.